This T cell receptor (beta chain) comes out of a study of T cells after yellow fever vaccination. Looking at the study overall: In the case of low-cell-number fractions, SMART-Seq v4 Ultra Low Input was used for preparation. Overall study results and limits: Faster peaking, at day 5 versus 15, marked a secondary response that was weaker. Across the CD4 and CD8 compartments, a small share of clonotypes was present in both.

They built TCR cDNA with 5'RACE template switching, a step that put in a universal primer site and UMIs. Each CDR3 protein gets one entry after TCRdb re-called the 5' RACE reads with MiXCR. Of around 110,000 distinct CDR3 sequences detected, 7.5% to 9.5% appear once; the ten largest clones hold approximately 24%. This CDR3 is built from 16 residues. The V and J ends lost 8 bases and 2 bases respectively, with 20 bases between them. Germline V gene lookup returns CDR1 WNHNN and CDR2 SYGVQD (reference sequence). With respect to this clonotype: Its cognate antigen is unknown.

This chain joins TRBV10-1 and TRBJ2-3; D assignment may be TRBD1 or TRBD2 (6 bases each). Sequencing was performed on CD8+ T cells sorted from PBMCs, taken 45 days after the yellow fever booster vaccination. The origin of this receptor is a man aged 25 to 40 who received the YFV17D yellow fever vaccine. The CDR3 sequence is CASLSEGGSFTDTQYF. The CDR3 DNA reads TGCGCCAGCCTTTCAGAGGGGGGATCTTTCACAGATACGCAGTATTTT.